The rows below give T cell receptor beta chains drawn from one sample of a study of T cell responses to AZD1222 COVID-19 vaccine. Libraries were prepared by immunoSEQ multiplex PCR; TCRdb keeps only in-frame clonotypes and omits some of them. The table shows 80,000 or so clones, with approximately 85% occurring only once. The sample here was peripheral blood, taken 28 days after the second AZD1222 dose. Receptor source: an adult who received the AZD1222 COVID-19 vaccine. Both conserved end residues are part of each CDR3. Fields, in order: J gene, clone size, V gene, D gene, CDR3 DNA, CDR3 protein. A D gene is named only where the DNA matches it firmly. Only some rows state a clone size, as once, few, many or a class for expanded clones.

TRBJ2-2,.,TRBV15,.,TGTGCCACCAGCCCCCTAGGGGGGAACACCGGGGAGCTGTTTTTT,CATSPLGGNTGELFF
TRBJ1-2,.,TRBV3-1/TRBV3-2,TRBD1,TGTGCCAGCAGCCAAGTAAACAGGGGGAACTATGGCTACACCTTC,CASSQVNRGNYGYTF
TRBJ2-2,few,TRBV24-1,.,TGTCCCACCAGTCACCCCGGGACCGGGACGACCGGGGAGCTGTTTTTT,CPTSHPGTGTTGELFF
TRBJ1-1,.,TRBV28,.,TGTGCCAGCAGTAGGACTTCGGCTTTCTTT,CASSRTSAFF
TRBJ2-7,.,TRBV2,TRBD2,TGTGCCAGCAGTGAAAGAGCTAGCGGAGGGCTCGAGCAGTACTTC,CASSERASGGLEQYF
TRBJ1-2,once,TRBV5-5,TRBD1,TGTGCCAGCAGCCTGACAGGGAGCTACACCTTC,CASSLTGSYTF
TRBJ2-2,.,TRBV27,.,TGTGCCAGCACCGACGGACAAGGGGGCACCGGGGAGCTGTTTTTT,CASTDGQGGTGELFF
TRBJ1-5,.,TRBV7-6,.,TGTGCCAGCAGCTTAGAGGCTTATCAGCCCCAGCATTTT,CASSLEAYQPQHF
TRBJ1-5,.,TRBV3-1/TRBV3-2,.,TGTGCCAGCAGCCAAAATCCGGATCTCGGCAATCAGCCCCAGCATTTT,CASSQNPDLGNQPQHF
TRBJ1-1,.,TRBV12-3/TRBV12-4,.,TGTGCCAGCAGCAACTCGATTGGAACTGAAGCTTTCTTT,CASSNSIGTEAFF
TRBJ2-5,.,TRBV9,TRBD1,TGTGCCAGCAGCGTAGGGCCGGGACAGGGGAAAGAGACCCAGTACTTC,CASSVGPGQGKETQYF
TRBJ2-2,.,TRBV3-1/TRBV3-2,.,TGTGCCAGCAGCCGTTTTGGGGATTCGAACACCGGGGAGCTGTTTTTT,CASSRFGDSNTGELFF
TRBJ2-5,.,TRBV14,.,TGTGCCAGCAGCCATCTCCTTCCGGGACTTCAAGAGACCCAGTACTTC,CASSHLLPGLQETQYF
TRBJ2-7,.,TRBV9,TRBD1,TGTGCCAGCAGCGTAGGGACCGGGACAGGGGGCTACGAGCAGTACTTC,CASSVGTGTGGYEQYF
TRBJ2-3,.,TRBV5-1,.,TGCGCCAGCAGCTTGGGAGGGTCACCAAGCAATACGCAGTATTTT,CASSLGGSPSNTQYF
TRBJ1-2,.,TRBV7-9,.,TGTGCCAGCAGCTATGGGAATTGGGGCTACACCTTC,CASSYGNWGYTF
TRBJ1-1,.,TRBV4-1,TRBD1,TGCGCCAGCAGCCAAGGGGGCGCAGGGGGGACGAACACTGAAGCTTTCTTT,CASSQGGAGGTNTEAFF
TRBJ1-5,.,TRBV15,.,TGTGCCACCAGCAGAGTCGGTAGTGGGGGCAATCAGCCCCAGCATTTT,CATSRVGSGGNQPQHF
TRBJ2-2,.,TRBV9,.,TGTGCCAGCAGCACGACAGGACAGAACACTGGGGAGCTGTTTTTT,CASSTTGQNTGELFF
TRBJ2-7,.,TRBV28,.,TGTGCCAGCAGTATCGACAGGTCCTCCTACGAGCAGTACTTC,CASSIDRSSYEQYF
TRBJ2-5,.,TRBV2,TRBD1,TGTGCCAGCAGTGTTCTACAGGGGGCGAAGACCCAGTACTTC,CASSVLQGAKTQYF
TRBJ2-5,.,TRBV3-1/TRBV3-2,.,TGTGCCAGCAGCCAAGGGACAGTCCAAGAGACCCAGTACTTC,CASSQGTVQETQYF
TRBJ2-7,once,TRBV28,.,TGTGCCAGCAGTTTAAACCTCTCCTACGAGCAGTACTTC,CASSLNLSYEQYF
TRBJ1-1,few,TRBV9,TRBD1,TGTGCCAGCAGCGTAGGAGGACAGGGGGACACTGAAGCTTTCTTT,CASSVGGQGDTEAFF
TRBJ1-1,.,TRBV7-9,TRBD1,TGTGCCAGCAGTCGCAGGGGGAATAGGAACACTGAAGCTTTCTTT,CASSRRGNRNTEAFF
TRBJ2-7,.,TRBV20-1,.,TGCAGTGCTAGTGAGTTGGGAGGCTACGAGCAGTACTTC,CSASELGGYEQYF
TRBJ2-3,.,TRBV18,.,TGTGCCAGCTCACCACGGGCCGGCACAGATACGCAGTATTTT,CASSPRAGTDTQYF
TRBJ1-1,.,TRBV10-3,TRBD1,TGTGCCATCAGTGAGGGACAGGGTGGGGGGAACACTGAAGCTTTCTTT,CAISEGQGGGNTEAFF
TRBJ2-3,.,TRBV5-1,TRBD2,TGCGCCAGCAGTCGACTAGCGGGGGGTGGAGATACGCAGTATTTT,CASSRLAGGGDTQYF
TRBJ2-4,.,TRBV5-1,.,TGCGCCAGCAGCCCAGGAAACCTCATTCAGTACTTC,CASSPGNLIQYF
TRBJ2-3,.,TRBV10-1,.,TGCGCCAGCAGTGAGGATTGGCAGGGTGTCAGGACAGATACGCAGTATTTT,CASSEDWQGVRTDTQYF
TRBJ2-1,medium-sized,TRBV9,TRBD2,TGTGCCAGCAGCGTAGCTCCAGCGGGGGGGCCGAGGGAGCAGTTCTTC,CASSVAPAGGPREQFF
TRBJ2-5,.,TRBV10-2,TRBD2,TGCGCCAGCTCGGGCGGGGGGGCGGCGTGGGAGACCCAGTACTTC,CASSGGGAAWETQYF
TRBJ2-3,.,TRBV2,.,TGTGCCAGCAGTGCGAACACAGATACGCAGTATTTT,CASSANTDTQYF
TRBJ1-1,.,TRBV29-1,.,TGCAGCGTTAGACATAACACTGAAGCTTTCTTT,CSVRHNTEAFF
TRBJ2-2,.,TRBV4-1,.,TGCGCCAGCAGCCCCGCTACACTGAACACCGGGGAGCTGTTTTTT,CASSPATLNTGELFF
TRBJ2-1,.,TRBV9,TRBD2,TGTGCCAGCAGCATACGGGGAGGGAACAATGAGCAGTTCTTC,CASSIRGGNNEQFF
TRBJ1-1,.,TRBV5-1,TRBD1,TGCGCCAGCAGCTTGGACAGGGGAACTGAAGCTTTCTTT,CASSLDRGTEAFF
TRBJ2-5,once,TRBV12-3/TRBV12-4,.,TGTGCCAGCAGTCGAGAAGAGACCCAGTACTTC,CASSREETQYF
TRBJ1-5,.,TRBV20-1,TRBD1,TGCAGTGCTAGTGGACTCGCGTATGCAGGGGGCAAGAATCAGCCCCAGCATTTT,CSASGLAYAGGKNQPQHF
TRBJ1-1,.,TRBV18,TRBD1,TGTGCCAGCTCATTTAGTTCCGGGACAGGGTTAATGAACACTGAAGCTTTCTTT,CASSFSSGTGLMNTEAFF
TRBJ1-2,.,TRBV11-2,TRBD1,TGTGCCAGCAGTCCCGGGACAGGGGACTATGGCTACACCTTC,CASSPGTGDYGYTF
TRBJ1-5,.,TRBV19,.,TGTGCCAGTAGTCTTGGGCAGAATCAGCCCCAGCATTTT,CASSLGQNQPQHF
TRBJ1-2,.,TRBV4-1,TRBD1,TGCGCCAGCAGCCTGGCAGGGGGCAGGGTACTCTATGGCTACACCTTC,CASSLAGGRVLYGYTF
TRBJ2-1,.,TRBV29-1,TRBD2,TGCAGCGTTGAAAGCCTAGCGGGGGGACCCAATGAGCAGTTCTTC,CSVESLAGGPNEQFF
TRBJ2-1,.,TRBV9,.,TGTGCCAGCAGCGTAGGGCTCAATGAGCAGTTCTTC,CASSVGLNEQFF
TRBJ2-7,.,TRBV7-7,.,TGTGCTAGCAGCTACGACCGTGACTCCTACGAGCAGTACTTC,CASSYDRDSYEQYF
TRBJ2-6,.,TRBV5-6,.,TGTGCCGGAGGCACCAGGCCGCTCTCTGGGGCCAACGTCCTGACTTTC,CAGGTRPLSGANVLTF
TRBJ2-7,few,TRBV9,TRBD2,TGTGCCAGCAGCGTAGGGACTAGCGGGGGGTACGAGCAGTACTTC,CASSVGTSGGYEQYF
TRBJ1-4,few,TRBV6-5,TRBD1,TGTGCCAGCACCTCTCTTGACAGGGGGATTGAAAAACTGTTTTTT,CASTSLDRGIEKLFF
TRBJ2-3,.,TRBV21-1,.,TGTGCCAGACAGGGTTGTGTTACAGATACGCAGTATTTT,CARQGCVTDTQYF
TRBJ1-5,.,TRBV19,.,TGTGCCAGTACCAATATTGTCAAAGACAATCAGCCCCAGCATTTT,CASTNIVKDNQPQHF
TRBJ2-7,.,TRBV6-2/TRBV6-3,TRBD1,TGTGCCAGCAGTTACGTAAGGACAGGGCCCTACGAGCAGTACTTC,CASSYVRTGPYEQYF